This T cell receptor (beta chain) was found in a study of T cell repertoires in cytomegalovirus infection. Study-level background: In the study, CMV epitopes included recently identified HLA-C-restricted and well-studied HLA-B-restricted ones.

The germline V gene has CDR1 MNHNS and CDR2 SASEGT. V shed 7 bases and J 8 bases; nucleotides not matched to a gene: 11. This CDR3 is 14 amino acids long. TCRdb independently ran MiXCR on the reads; one entry per CDR3 protein. This table holds hundreds of thousands of distinct CDR3 sequences, roughly a third found once. This clonotype was counted between two and nine times. The antigen is unknown. Regarding the study as a whole: Totalled public TCR beta family frequency picked out people who carried CMV plus the relevant HLA.

The input for sequencing was cultured PBMCs, taken from culture after CMV antigen stimulation. The sequence was collected from a human donor in good health (CMV status not recorded). Some clones in this sample may be carry-over from other donors' samples. This chain uses TRBV6-1 with TRBJ1-2; TRBD1 matches at 9 bases. CDR3 in DNA: TGTGCCAGCATGAAGAGCCGGGACAGGGAAGGCTACACCTTC. Protein: CASMKSRDREGYTF.